These T cell receptor beta chains were read from a single sample in a study of cytomegalovirus exposure and HLA in healthy donors. Produced via immunoSEQ multiplex PCR; TCRdb's table is partial and in-frame only. There are more than 120,000 clones in the sample; around nine tenths occur only once, and roughly 10% lies in the top ten. Specimen: PBMCs. The receptors stem from a man aged 18 to 29 in good health and CMV-seropositive. Each CDR3 is given with its conserved first and last residue. A D gene is named only where the DNA matches it firmly. Size is stated for part of the rows, as once, few or many counts, or as a class when the clone is expanded.

V gene,J gene,clone size,D gene,CDR3 DNA,CDR3 protein
TRBV6-1,TRBJ1-1,.,.,TGTGCCAGCAGTGAAGTAAGGGGGTCCGAAGCTTTCTTT,CASSEVRGSEAFF
TRBV18,TRBJ2-7,.,.,TGTGCCAGCTCCCTAATTAATGAGCACGAGCAGTACTTC,CASSLINEHEQYF
TRBV27,TRBJ2-7,.,.,TGTGCCAGCAGTTTTTCCCAGGGAAGGAACGAGCAGTACTTC,CASSFSQGRNEQYF
TRBV20-1,TRBJ2-5,few,TRBD2,TGCGGACTAGCGAGAGAGACCCAGTACTTC,CGLARETQYF
TRBV19,TRBJ1-1,.,.,TGTGCCAGTAGTAAACAGGGTATGAACACTGAAGCTTTCTTT,CASSKQGMNTEAFF
TRBV9,TRBJ1-1,.,.,TGTGCCAGCAGCGTAGGATTCCAGGGCTTCCAAGCTTTCTTT,CASSVGFQGFQAFF
TRBV7-6,TRBJ2-3,.,TRBD2,TGTGCCAGCAGCTTATTAACTAGCGGGGGGGCAGGTACGCAGTATTTT,CASSLLTSGGAGTQYF
TRBV21-1,TRBJ2-5,.,.,TGTGCCAGCAGCAAGGAATTGTGCGGGGGAAGGGAGACCCAGTACTTC,CASSKELCGGRETQYF
TRBV5-1,TRBJ2-2,.,.,TGCGCCAGCACTCTCACAGGGAACACCGGGGAGCTGTTTTTT,CASTLTGNTGELFF
TRBV20-1,TRBJ2-1,.,.,TGCAGTGCTAGCCCTTACAATGAGCAGTTCTTC,CSASPYNEQFF
TRBV9,TRBJ1-1,.,.,TGTGCCAGCAGCGTTGGGCCAGGGAGGACTGAAGCTTTCTTT,CASSVGPGRTEAFF
TRBV5-4,TRBJ2-5,.,TRBD2,TGTGCCAGCAGCTCACCTCTAGCGGGGGGGCCCCTTCGAGAGACCCAGTACTTC,CASSSPLAGGPLRETQYF
TRBV7-2,TRBJ2-1,.,.,TGTGCCAGCACTGAGCGGCTAACCAATGAGCAGTTCTTC,CASTERLTNEQFF
TRBV29-1,TRBJ1-5,.,.,TGCAGCGTTGCAGCGGGAGGTCAGCCCCAGCATTTT,CSVAAGGQPQHF
TRBV7-9,TRBJ2-7,once,TRBD1,TGTGCCAGCAGCTTAGGACAGGGAGATTACGAGCAGTACTTC,CASSLGQGDYEQYF
TRBV14,TRBJ1-1,.,TRBD1,TGTGCCAGCAGCCCTACAGGGGGCTGGACTGAAGCTTTCTTT,CASSPTGGWTEAFF
TRBV18,TRBJ2-7,.,TRBD1,TGTGCCAGCTCACCAAGTCAGGGGGCGCATGAGCAGTACTTC,CASSPSQGAHEQYF
TRBV6-1,TRBJ2-5,.,TRBD1,TGTGCCAGCAATTACAGGGGGCGCAAAGAGACCCAGTACTTC,CASNYRGRKETQYF
TRBV5-1,TRBJ1-1,few,.,TGCGCCAGCAGCTTGGGACAGCCAACAGCTGAAGCTTTCTTT,CASSLGQPTAEAFF
TRBV6-6,TRBJ1-5,.,TRBD1,TGTGCCAGCACGGACAGGCCCTTCTCAGGACAGCCCCAGCATTTT,CASTDRPFSGQPQHF
TRBV7-8,TRBJ2-2,once,.,TGTGCCAGCAGCTTAACTAGTCCGAACACCGGGGAGCTGTTTTTT,CASSLTSPNTGELFF
TRBV5-1,TRBJ2-1,once,.,TGCGCCAGCAGCTTGGAGGGGGACTCCTACAATGAGCAGTTCTTC,CASSLEGDSYNEQFF
TRBV9,TRBJ2-7,.,.,TGTGCCAGCAGCGTAGGAGGGACACCCATTGGTGAGCAGTACTTC,CASSVGGTPIGEQYF
TRBV2,TRBJ1-5,.,TRBD1,TGTGCCAGCTCTGACGACAGGGCCCGCAATCAGCCCCAGCATTTT,CASSDDRARNQPQHF
TRBV6-1,TRBJ1-2,.,TRBD1,TGTGCCAGCAGTACAGGGGCGACATATTTTGGCTACACCTTC,CASSTGATYFGYTF
TRBV29-1,TRBJ1-1,.,.,TGCAGCGTTGGGGGTGGGGAGGGCACTGAAGCTTTCTTT,CSVGGGEGTEAFF
TRBV6-6,TRBJ2-7,.,.,TGTGCCAGCAGTGACCATCCGGGGACACCCTACGAGCAGTACTTC,CASSDHPGTPYEQYF